The clone carrying this T cell receptor beta chain was recorded at least ten times. Its antigen is unknown. Synthesis of TCR cDNA relied on 5'RACE template switching, which attached a universal primer site and UMIs. Each CDR3 protein gets one entry after TCRdb re-called the 5' RACE reads with MiXCR. In the table there are roughly 320,000 distinct CDR3 sequences, approximately 11% of which are singletons. The data are from a study of T cells after yellow fever vaccination. The study's findings and limits: Reappearance after the booster was seen for most primary-vaccination clones, at 96% CD4 and 75% to 90% CD8. Some clonotypes, a small share, were shared between CD4 and CD8 compartments.

Germline V gives CDR1 MNHEY, CDR2 SVGEGT. The V end lost 11 bases, the J end lost 5 bases, and 25 bases lay between the germline ends. The CDR3 consists of 15 residues. The sequence came from a man aged 18 to 29 who received the YFV17D yellow fever vaccine. The chain has TRBV6-2 or TRBV6-3 and TRBJ2-7, with D perhaps matching TRBD1 or TRBD2 (5 bases each). This specimen consisted of CD4+ T cells sorted from PBMCs, obtained 45 days after the yellow fever booster vaccination. The CDR3 sequence: CAAVHKPGRSDEQYF. The CDR3 DNA is TGTGCCGCAGTCCACAAACCGGGACGGAGTGACGAGCAGTACTTC.